This T cell receptor beta chain stems from a study of control samples from healthy donors and cancer patients. This table comes from immunoSEQ multiplex PCR, and its TCRdb copy is limited to in-frame clones, with some not included. The sample has about 160,000 clones; about 87% are singletons. V shed 1 base and J shed 3 bases, with 13 bases lying between them. The CDR3 loop spans 15 amino acids. From germline, CDR1 is SGHRS and CDR2 YFSETQ. This chain connects TRBV5-1 to TRBJ2-5; D is uncertain. The source material was blood. The source of this sequence is a young man in good health. Written as DNA, the CDR3 is TGCGCCAGCAGCTTGAGCTTTTATAAGGAAGAGACCCAGTACTTC. Translated, it gives CASSLSFYKEETQYF.